The 8 T cell receptor beta chains below come from one sample, sequenced in a study of identical twins. In TCRdb, the 5' RACE reads were re-called with MiXCR into one record per CDR3 protein. The sample holds hundreds of thousands of distinct CDR3 sequences, less than 9.5% seen once. The sample was also reused in another study, on yellow fever vaccine responses in identical twins.

The sequencing sample was made of CD8+ T cells sorted from blood. Source of these receptors: a woman aged 18 to 35 in good health.

V and J are TRBV20-1 and TRBJ1-5, with 10 bases identical to TRBD1. The CDR3 runs 15 residues. Losses at the gene ends were 0 bases for V and 6 bases for J; bases not matched to a gene: 5. Germline-derived CDR1 and CDR2 are DFQATT and SNEGSKA (reference sequence). CDR3 sequence reads: CSARDPGQGIQPQHF. The CDR3, as DNA: TGCAGTGCTAGAGATCCGGGACAGGGGATTCAGCCCCAGCATTTT.

This clonotype came up many times. This sequence joins TRBV15 and TRBJ1-1, with TRBD1 as a possible D gene (5 bases). Between the trimmed V and J ends, which lost 3 bases and 4 bases, there was a span of 12 bases. CDR1 and CDR2 (germline): LNHNV, YYDKDF (reference sequence). The CDR3 runs to 14 residues. CDR3 in DNA: TGTGCCACCAGCAGGGGCCTTAGGGGCACTGAAGCTTTCTTT. This gives the protein CATSRGLRGTEAFF. Combining the CDR3 with reference TRBV15 and TRBJ1-1 gives the whole variable domain DAMVIQNPRYQVTQFGKPVTLSCSQTLNHNVMYWYQQKSSQAPKLLFHYYDKDFNNEADTPDNFQSRRPNTSFCFLDIRSPGLGDTAMYLCATSRGLRGTEAFFGQGTRLTVV.

This clonotype was detected a few times. The J gene is TRBJ2-1, the V gene TRBV7-9; possible D gene TRBD1, 6 bases. The CDR3 length is 12 residues. The V end lost 4 bases, the J end lost 7 bases, and 8 bases lay between the germline ends. Germline assignment: CDR1 SEHNR and CDR2 FQNEAQ (reference sequence). CDR3 nucleotides: TGTGCCAGCAGCTGGGGGCCTAATGAGCAGTTCTTC. Amino acid sequence: CASSWGPNEQFF.

At least ten counts were recorded for this clonotype. V is TRBV7-9 and J is TRBJ2-4, with D perhaps matching TRBD1 (6 bases). CDR3 length equals 16 residues. Germline V gene sequence: CDR1 SEHNR, CDR2 FQNEAQ (reference sequence). V was pared by 5 bases and J by 4 bases, with 18 bases between. CDR3 loop: CASSTEQQGRKNIQYF. Written as DNA, the CDR3 is TGTGCCAGCAGCACTGAACAACAGGGACGGAAAAACATTCAGTACTTC.

This clonotype was counted ten times or more. The J gene is TRBJ2-5, the V gene TRBV6-6; D uncertain. CDR1 is MNHNY and CDR2 is SVGAGI in the germline V gene (reference sequence). The V and J ends lost 0 bases and 5 bases respectively, with 4 bases between them. CDR3 length equals 12 residues. CDR3 region: CASSYSSETQYF. In nucleotides, the CDR3 is TGTGCCAGCAGTTACTCGAGTGAGACCCAGTACTTC.

This clonotype has a handful of counts. The CDR3 DNA reads TGTGCCAGCAGTGAGGGACTACATATGTACGAGCAGTACTTC. Amino acid sequence: CASSEGLHMYEQYF. The chain uses TRBV2 and TRBJ2-7; TRBD2 matches at 7 bases. The germline gives CDR1 SNHLY, CDR2 FYNNEI. The CDR3 extends over 14 amino acids. V lost 3 bases, J lost 4 bases, and 6 bases stayed unmatched.

This clonotype appeared many times. J is TRBJ2-3 and V is TRBV7-9, with D possibly TRBD2 on 6 matching bases. Between the trimmed V and J ends, which lost 5 bases and 6 bases, there was a span of 15 bases. The CDR3 length is 14 residues. Germline V gene data show CDR1 as SEHNR and CDR2 as FQNEAQ (reference sequence). In DNA form, the CDR3 reads TGTGCCAGCAGCCCCCCGGCGGGACGCGATACGCAGTATTTT. Amino acid sequence: CASSPPAGRDTQYF.

There are a few counts of this clonotype. CDR3 sequence (DNA): TGTGCCAGCAGCCCCGGGACTAGCCATCGCCTTGAGCAGTTCTTC. It encodes CASSPGTSHRLEQFF. J is TRBJ2-1 and V is TRBV6-1; 9 nucleotides align to TRBD2. The CDR3 is made up of 15 amino acids. Germline trimming cut 6 bases from V and 9 bases from J; bases unmatched to any gene: 12. Germline values: CDR1 MNHNS, CDR2 SASEGT.